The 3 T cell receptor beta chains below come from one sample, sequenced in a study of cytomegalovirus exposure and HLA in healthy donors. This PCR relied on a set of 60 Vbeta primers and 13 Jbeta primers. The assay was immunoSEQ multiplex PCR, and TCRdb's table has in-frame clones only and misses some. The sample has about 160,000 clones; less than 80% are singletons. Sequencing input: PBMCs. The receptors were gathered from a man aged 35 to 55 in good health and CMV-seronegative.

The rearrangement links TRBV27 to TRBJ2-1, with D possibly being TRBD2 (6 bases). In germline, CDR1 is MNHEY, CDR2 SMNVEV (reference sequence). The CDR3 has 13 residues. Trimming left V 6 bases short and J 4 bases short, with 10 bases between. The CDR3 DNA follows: TGTGCCAGCAGCGGGGGTCGGTACAATGAGCAGTTCTTC. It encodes CASSGGRYNEQFF.

The CDR3, as DNA: TGTGCCAGTAGTCGATGGGGGCTTATAGACAATGAGCAGTTCTTC. Translated: CASSRWGLIDNEQFF. The chain couples TRBV27 to TRBJ2-1; TRBD1 might be the D (6 bases). Trimming removed 9 bases at V and 5 bases at J, with 20 bases between. This CDR3 comprises 15 residues. The germline V gene has CDR1 MNHEY and CDR2 SMNVEV (reference sequence).

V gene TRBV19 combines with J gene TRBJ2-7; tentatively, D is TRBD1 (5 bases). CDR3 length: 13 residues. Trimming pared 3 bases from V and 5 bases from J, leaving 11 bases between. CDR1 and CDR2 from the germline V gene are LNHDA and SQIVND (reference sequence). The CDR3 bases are TGTGCCAGTAGTATCGGCGCAGGGAACGAGCAGTACTTC. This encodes CASSIGAGNEQYF. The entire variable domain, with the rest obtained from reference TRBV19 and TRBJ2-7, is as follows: DGGITQSPKYLFRKEGQNVTLSCEQNLNHDAMYWYRQDPGQGLRLIYYSQIVNDFQKGDIAEGYSVSREKKESFPLTVTSAQKNPTAFYLCASSIGAGNEQYFGPGTRLTVT.